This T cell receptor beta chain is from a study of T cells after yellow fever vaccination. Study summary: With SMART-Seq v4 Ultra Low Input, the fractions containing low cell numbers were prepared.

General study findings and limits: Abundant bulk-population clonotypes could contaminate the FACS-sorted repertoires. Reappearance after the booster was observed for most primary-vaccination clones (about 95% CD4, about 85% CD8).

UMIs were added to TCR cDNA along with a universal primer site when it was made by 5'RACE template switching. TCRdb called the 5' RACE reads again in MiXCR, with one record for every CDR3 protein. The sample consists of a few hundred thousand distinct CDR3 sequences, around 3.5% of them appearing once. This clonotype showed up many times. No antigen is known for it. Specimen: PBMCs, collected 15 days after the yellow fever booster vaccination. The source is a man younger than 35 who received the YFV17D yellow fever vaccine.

CDR3 residues: CASMTSGMNTGELFF. CDR3 nucleotides: TGCGCCAGTATGACTAGCGGGATGAACACCGGGGAGCTGTTTTTT. The chain recombines TRBV5-1 with TRBJ2-2, with 11 bases fitting TRBD2. From germline, CDR1 is SGHRS and CDR2 YFSETQ. After removal of 8 bases from V and 1 base from J, the junction contained 4 bases not matched to a gene. The CDR3 consists of 15 residues.